This TCR beta chain was documented in a study of T cell repertoires in cytomegalovirus infection. Study at large: It can be stated that public TCR beta signatures indicated CMV infection as well as a matching HLA type.

From the reads, TCRdb called clonotypes with MiXCR, one entry per CDR3 protein. The sample consists of 700,000 to 900,000 distinct CDR3 sequences, 29% of them appearing once. About this clonotype itself: Its antigen is still unknown.

Specimen: cultured CD8+ T cells from PBMCs, collected from culture after CMV antigen stimulation. This clonotype originated in a human donor in good health (CMV status not recorded). Some clones in this sample may be carry-over from other donors' samples.

The CDR3 is CASSQGSPGQYGYTF. In DNA form, the CDR3 reads TGCGCCAGCAGCCAAGGCTCCCCGGGACAATATGGCTACACCTTC. The rearrangement links TRBV4-3 to TRBJ1-2; D is perhaps TRBD1 (6 bases). V was pared by 1 base and J by 5 bases, with 14 bases between. CDR3 length: 15 amino acids. The V gene's germline CDR1 is LGHNA and CDR2 YSLEER.